The 32 T cell receptor beta chains below all came from one sample that was sequenced in a study of cytomegalovirus exposure and HLA in healthy donors (dated by TCRdb to 2015 to 2018). The library came from the immunoSEQ multiplex PCR assay. For the multiplex PCR, a mixture combining 60 forward primers for TCR Vbeta segments and 13 reverse primers for TCR Jbeta segments was used. TCRdb took this table from immuneACCESS and kept in-frame rearrangements with V and J called. Such tables lack part of the clones; where checked against another copy, unresolved V genes explain under half of the gap, and the rest is unexplained. This sample has approximately 170,000 clones in its table, and roughly 80% of those were observed once. Jointly, the top ten make up about 4.4% of the sample. Specimen: PBMCs. Receptors originate from a woman aged 50 to 65 in good health and CMV-seropositive.

This clone was observed a handful of times. The chain links TRBV9 to TRBJ1-2; D ambiguous. This CDR3 is built from 16 residues. Germline values: CDR1 SGDLS, CDR2 YYNGEE. V was shortened by 0 bases and J by 2 bases, with 14 bases between the two germline ends. CDR3 in DNA: TGTGCCAGCAGCGTAGACCTTAATGAGGCGAACTATGGCTACACCTTC. It yields the protein CASSVDLNEANYGYTF.

This clone was detected only once. This chain connects TRBV5-4 to TRBJ2-1; a possible D gene is TRBD1 (6 bases). V shed 2 bases and J shed 8 bases, with 17 bases lying between them. Germline V gives CDR1 SGHNT, CDR2 YYREEE (reference sequence). The length of the CDR3 is 15 residues. This CDR3 is CASSLAQGSWYEQFF. In DNA form, the CDR3 reads TGTGCCAGCAGCTTAGCCCAGGGGTCTTGGTATGAGCAGTTCTTC. Based on the CDR3 plus reference TRBV5-4 and TRBJ2-1, the full variable domain is ETGVTQSPTHLIKTRGQQVTLRCSSQSGHNTVSWYQQALGQGPQFIFQYYREEENGRGNFPPRFSGLQFPNYSSELNVNALELDDSALYLCASSLAQGSWYEQFFGPGTRLTVL.

The CDR3 loop reads CASSRTGEQQETQYF. CDR3 DNA sequence: TGTGCCAGCAGCCGGACGGGGGAGCAACAAGAGACCCAGTACTTC. The V call is TRBV5-6, the J call TRBJ2-5; tentatively, D is TRBD2 (6 bases). V lost 4 bases and J 2 bases, leaving 15 bases between the germline ends. The CDR3 length is 15 residues. Germline V gene data show CDR1 as SGHDT and CDR2 as YYEEEE. Full variable domain (rest looked up from reference TRBV5-6 and TRBJ2-5): DAGVTQSPTHLIKTRGQQVTLRCSPKSGHDTVSWYQQALGQGPQFIFQYYEEEERQRGNFPDRFSGHQFPNYSSELNVNALLLGDSALYLCASSRTGEQQETQYFGPGTRLLVL.

This rearrangement joins TRBV5-1 to TRBJ2-4; 9 nucleotides agree with TRBD2. The V and J ends lost 3 bases and 0 bases, in that order; junction bases with no gene match: 4. This CDR3 has 16 residues. Germline lookup yields CDR1 SGHRS and CDR2 YFSETQ. The CDR3 region is CASSSGLALAKNIQYF. The CDR3 DNA reads TGCGCCAGCAGCTCTGGACTAGCGCTAGCCAAAAACATTCAGTACTTC. Using reference TRBV5-1 and TRBJ2-4 for the parts outside the CDR3, the full variable domain is KAGVTQTPRYLIKTRGQQVTLSCSPISGHRSVSWYQQTPGQGLQFLFEYFSETQRNKGNFPGRFSGRQFSNSRSEMNVSTLELGDSALYLCASSSGLALAKNIQYFGAGTRLSVL.

V and J are TRBV20-1 and TRBJ1-2; no definite D call. The V gene lost 4 bases and the J gene lost 4 bases, with 7 bases spanning the gap. The CDR3 sequence is 11 residues long. CDR1 DFQATT and CDR2 SNEGSKA come from the germline V gene (reference sequence). As DNA, the CDR3 is TGCAGTGCTAAGAGAGGCTATGGCTACACCTTC. Translating it yields CSAKRGYGYTF.

The chain couples TRBV19 to TRBJ2-3, with 16 bases aligning to TRBD2. The V gene end was trimmed by 4 bases and the J gene end by 2 bases; junction bases not matched to a gene: 12. Germline lookup yields CDR1 LNHDA and CDR2 SQIVND (reference sequence). This CDR3 region has 20 residues. CDR3 protein: CASSTRGGTSGGGLTDTQYF. CDR3 nucleotides: TGTGCCAGTAGTACCAGAGGAGGGACTAGCGGGGGGGGACTCACAGATACGCAGTATTTT. Together with reference TRBV19 and TRBJ2-3, the CDR3 gives the full variable domain: DGGITQSPKYLFRKEGQNVTLSCEQNLNHDAMYWYRQDPGQGLRLIYYSQIVNDFQKGDIAEGYSVSREKKESFPLTVTSAQKNPTAFYLCASSTRGGTSGGGLTDTQYFGPGTRLTVL.

The V call is TRBV29-1, the J call TRBJ1-2; TRBD1 is a possible D gene (5 bases). V lost 7 bases to trimming and J lost 6 bases, with 12 bases between them. Germline-derived CDR1 and CDR2 are SQVTM and ANQGSEA. CDR3 size: 11 residues. In DNA, the CDR3 is TGCAGCGCGGGGGGAAGCGATGGCTACACCTTC. Translating it yields CSAGGSDGYTF.

V is TRBV5-1 and J is TRBJ1-3; TRBD1 is a possible D gene (5 bases). Deletions cut 1 base from V and 0 bases from J, with 14 bases between. This CDR3 has 17 amino acids. CDR1 and CDR2 (germline): SGHRS, YFSETQ. CDR3 bases: TGCGCCAGCAGCTTGTACTCGGCAGGGCCCTCTGGAAACACCATATATTTT. It codes for CASSLYSAGPSGNTIYF.

The rearrangement links TRBV5-1 to TRBJ2-3; 9 nucleotides match TRBD1. Germline values: CDR1 SGHRS, CDR2 YFSETQ. The junction had 6 bases not matched to a gene; V was cut back by 5 bases and J by 5 bases. The CDR3 has 14 residues. Here the CDR3 reads CASSQGQGRDTQYF. In nucleotides, the CDR3 is TGCGCCAGCAGTCAGGGACAGGGTAGAGATACGCAGTATTTT.

This clone was seen a handful of times. J is TRBJ2-7 and V is TRBV19; 8 nucleotides line up with TRBD1. Trimming took 6 bases from V and 7 from J; bases not matched to a gene: 8. Germline-derived CDR1 and CDR2 are LNHDA and SQIVND (reference sequence). CDR3 length: 13 amino acids. CDR3 DNA sequence: TGTGCCAGTAGAAGACAGGGGACGGGGGAGCAGTACTTC. This sequence encodes CASRRQGTGEQYF.

The J gene is TRBJ1-4, the V gene TRBV2; TRBD1 might be the D (5 bases). V dropped 4 bases and J dropped 7 bases, with 7 bases sitting between them. The V gene's germline CDR1 is SNHLY and CDR2 FYNNEI. The CDR3 totals 12 residues. CDR3 coding DNA: TGTGCCAGCAGTGTCCAGGGTGAAAAACTGTTTTTT. Amino acids: CASSVQGEKLFF.

The rearrangement uses TRBV18 and TRBJ1-2; unclear D gene. There are 15 residues in the CDR3. V lost 2 bases, J lost 6 bases, and 16 bases lay in between. Germline lookup yields CDR1 KGHSH and CDR2 LQKENI. In DNA, the CDR3 is TGTGCCAGCTCACCAGGTTGGGAGGTTCTGGATGGCTACACCTTC. Protein: CASSPGWEVLDGYTF. Variable domain in full (rest from reference TRBV18 and TRBJ1-2): NAGVMQNPRHLVRRRGQEARLRCSPMKGHSHVYWYRQLPEEGLKFMVYLQKENIIDESGMPKERFSAEFPKEGPSILRIQQVVRGDSAAYFCASSPGWEVLDGYTFGSGTRLTVV.

The J gene is TRBJ2-5, the V gene TRBV4-2, with 10 bases lining up with TRBD2. V dropped 1 base and J dropped 5; count of bases not matched to a gene: 13. The CDR3 totals 18 residues. In germline, CDR1 is LGHNA, CDR2 YNFKEQ. The CDR3 sequence is CASSQALPTSGSSETQYF. In DNA form, the CDR3 reads TGTGCCAGCAGCCAAGCCCTCCCGACTAGCGGGTCATCGGAGACCCAGTACTTC.

The rearrangement links TRBV18 to TRBJ1-1, with D perhaps matching TRBD1 (6 bases). The length of the CDR3 is 13 residues. Germline V gene lookup returns CDR1 KGHSH and CDR2 LQKENI. V lost 6 bases, J lost 5 bases, and 13 bases lay in between. The CDR3 nucleotides are TGTGCCAGCTCCAAGGGGGGGCGGACTGAAGCTTTCTTT. It yields the protein CASSKGGRTEAFF.

This chain uses TRBV7-2 with TRBJ1-5; D may be TRBD1 (5 bases). Germline V gene sequence: CDR1 SGHTA, CDR2 FQGNSA. V lost 6 bases, J lost 4 bases, and 13 bases lay in between. The CDR3 sequence is 14 residues long. For the CDR3, the DNA is TGTGCCAGCAGTACAGGAAACCTTAATCAGCCCCAGCATTTT. The encoded protein is CASSTGNLNQPQHF.

This chain uses TRBV5-1 with TRBJ2-7; 7 bases map to TRBD1. Trimming at V came to 0 bases and at J to 2 bases, leaving 2 bases not matched to a gene. The CDR3 runs 14 residues. CDR1 and CDR2 from the germline V gene are SGHRS and YFSETQ. The DNA for the CDR3 is TGCGCCAGCAGCTTGGCTGGGACAGCCTACGAGCAGTACTTC. It encodes CASSLAGTAYEQYF.

This clone has more than one count but fewer than ten. The chain has TRBV19 and TRBJ2-5; TRBD1 aligns across 7 bases. CDR1 and CDR2 from the germline V gene are LNHDA and SQIVND (reference sequence). Trimming at V came to 2 bases and at J to 4 bases, leaving 13 bases not matched to a gene. The CDR3 sequence is 17 residues long. The CDR3: CASSIRDTPGTAETQYF. The CDR3 nucleotides read TGTGCCAGTAGTATAAGGGACACCCCTGGGACAGCAGAGACCCAGTACTTC.

Concerning this clone: One end of the junction does not line up with germline, which may come from a read error. Other DNA sequences from this sample encode an identical CDR3 as well. The V gene is TRBV27, the J gene TRBJ2-3; 12 bases fit TRBD2. CDR1 and CDR2 (germline): MNHEY, SMNVEV (reference sequence). This CDR3 contains 22 residues. Written as DNA, the CDR3 is TGTGTCAGCAGTCCTCATTATCTCGCGCGCCCGGCCCTAGCGGGGGGGGCGGATACGCAGTATTTT. Translated: CVSSPHYLARPALAGGADTQYF.

The chain carries TRBV7-9 and TRBJ2-1; a weak D match, TRBD1 (6 bases). The CDR3 sequence is 19 residues long. Per germline, CDR1 SEHNR and CDR2 FQNEAQ (reference sequence). The V end was cut by 8 bases, the J end by 1 base, with 27 bases between. The CDR3 DNA is TGTGCCAGCGTTGTAGAGTTGCGGGCAGGGGAATGGTCCTACAATGAGCAGTTCTTC. Residues: CASVVELRAGEWSYNEQFF.

A word on this clone: The identical CDR3 is also encoded by other nucleotide sequences in the sample. The V and J genes are TRBV7-2 and TRBJ1-2; TRBD1 matches at 11 bases. Germline V gene data show CDR1 as SGHTA and CDR2 as FQGNSA. CDR3 length equals 13 residues. J gave up 7 bases and V 4 bases, and 2 bases lay outside the gene matches. The CDR3 bases are TGTGCCAGCAGCTCGGGACAGGGGGGTGGCTACACCTTC. This gives the protein CASSSGQGGGYTF.

The chain employs TRBV5-1 and TRBJ2-2, with a possible D match to TRBD2 (6 bases). This CDR3 is 16 amino acids long. From germline, CDR1 is SGHRS and CDR2 YFSETQ. Trimming shortened V by 1 base and J by 6 bases, and 16 bases separated the two germline ends. CDR3: CASSLRTEWGAGELFF. The CDR3 bases are TGCGCCAGCAGCTTGAGGACGGAATGGGGGGCCGGGGAGCTGTTTTTT.

The chain carries TRBV9 and TRBJ1-2; tentatively, D is TRBD1 (6 bases). The CDR3 runs 14 residues. Looked up from germline, CDR1 is SGDLS and CDR2 is YYNGEE. Trimming cost V 4 bases and J 7 bases, with 17 bases left between them. CDR3 protein: CASSPQGWTFGYTF. The DNA of the CDR3 is TGTGCCAGCAGCCCCCAGGGGTGGACCTTTGGCTACACCTTC.

The rearrangement links TRBV10-2 to TRBJ2-2, with TRBD2 matching 9 bases. Per germline, CDR1 WSHSY and CDR2 SAAADI. The CDR3 is 15 residues long. Unmatched junction bases numbered 4, after V lost 4 bases and J lost 4 bases. For the CDR3, the DNA is TGCGCCAGCAGTGGGAGCGGGGGGCGCACCGGGGAGCTGTTTTTT. Protein: CASSGSGGRTGELFF.

This clone has a handful of counts. The chain is built from TRBV11-2 and TRBJ2-7, with 7 bases aligning to TRBD1. V lost 8 bases and J lost 0; bases outside the gene matches: 1. This CDR3 comprises 12 residues. The germline V gene has CDR1 SGHAT and CDR2 FQNNGV. CDR3 in DNA: TGTGCCAGCCGGGACAGCTCCTACGAGCAGTACTTC. It yields the protein CASRDSSYEQYF.

This sequence joins TRBV5-6 and TRBJ2-5, with 10 bases that match TRBD1. The CDR3 sequence is 14 residues long. Germline V gene lookup returns CDR1 SGHDT and CDR2 YYEEEE. V dropped 4 bases and J dropped 4; count of bases not matched to a gene: 4. In DNA form, the CDR3 reads TGTGCCAGCAGCCCGACAGGGGGCGGAGAGACCCAGTACTTC. Protein sequence: CASSPTGGGETQYF.

V and J are TRBV5-1 and TRBJ2-7, with 11 bases identical to TRBD2. V dropped 0 bases and J dropped 6; count of bases not matched to a gene: 8. The length of the CDR3 is 16 residues. CDR1 is SGHRS and CDR2 is YFSETQ in the germline V gene. CDR3 bases: TGCGCCAGCAGCTTGGTTGGCCTAGCGGGAGGCGGCGAGCAGTACTTC. Its translation: CASSLVGLAGGGEQYF. Supplemented by reference TRBV5-1 and TRBJ2-7, the full variable domain reads KAGVTQTPRYLIKTRGQQVTLSCSPISGHRSVSWYQQTPGQGLQFLFEYFSETQRNKGNFPGRFSGRQFSNSRSEMNVSTLELGDSALYLCASSLVGLAGGGEQYFGPGTRLTVT.

The rearrangement links TRBV7-9 to TRBJ2-7, with a possible D match to TRBD1 (5 bases). The length of the CDR3 is 14 residues. The germline V and J ends were trimmed by 0 bases and 3 bases, with 9 bases remaining between them. Germline lookup yields CDR1 SEHNR and CDR2 FQNEAQ (reference sequence). This CDR3 reads CASSLAPTVYEQYF. The CDR3 DNA is TGTGCCAGCAGCTTAGCGCCGACAGTCTACGAGCAGTACTTC.

This clone was found a few times. The gene calls are TRBV4-1 and TRBJ2-7; weak D call: TRBD1 (6 bases). V lost 5 bases to trimming and J lost 3 bases, with 20 bases between them. This CDR3 has 16 residues. Germline lookup yields CDR1 MGHRA and CDR2 YSYEKL. CDR3: CASSSSWGPPHYEQYF. CDR3 in DNA: TGCGCCAGCAGCTCCAGCTGGGGGCCTCCTCACTACGAGCAGTACTTC.

V usage is TRBV18 and J usage is TRBJ2-5; TRBD2 aligns across 7 bases. J gave up 0 bases and V 3 bases, and 4 bases lay outside the gene matches. The germline CDR1 and CDR2 sequences are KGHSH and LQKENI. The CDR3 has 15 amino acids. The CDR3 here is CASSPLLANQETQYF. As DNA, the CDR3 is TGTGCCAGCTCACCGTTACTAGCGAACCAAGAGACCCAGTACTTC.

This clone was seen a few times. J is TRBJ2-7 and V is TRBV6-6; the match to TRBD1 covers 7 bases. J was trimmed by 7 bases and V by 5 bases; bases with no gene match: 14. The CDR3 loop spans 15 amino acids. Germline CDR1 MNHNY, CDR2 SVGAGI (reference sequence). In nucleotides, the CDR3 is TGTGCCAGCAGTCGAAAGGGGGCCCGAGTGGGGGAGCAGTACTTC. This translates into CASSRKGARVGEQYF.

The rearrangement joins TRBV2 to TRBJ2-4, with 8 bases lining up with TRBD1. From germline, CDR1 is SNHLY and CDR2 FYNNEI. The junction had 15 bases not matched to a gene; V was cut back by 10 bases and J by 1 base. CDR3 length: 17 amino acids. The chain's CDR3 is CATSPGTGPMAKNIQYF. CDR3 sequence (DNA): TGTGCCACCTCACCGGGGACAGGTCCTATGGCCAAAAACATTCAGTACTTC.

The chain recombines TRBV2 with TRBJ2-7, with D possibly being TRBD1 (5 bases). From germline, CDR1 is SNHLY and CDR2 FYNNEI. The length of the CDR3 is 12 residues. Trimming took 3 bases from V and 3 from J, leaving 6 bases between them. The CDR3 region has the DNA TGTGCCAGCAGTGACGACAGCTACGAGCAGTACTTC. Amino acid sequence: CASSDDSYEQYF.